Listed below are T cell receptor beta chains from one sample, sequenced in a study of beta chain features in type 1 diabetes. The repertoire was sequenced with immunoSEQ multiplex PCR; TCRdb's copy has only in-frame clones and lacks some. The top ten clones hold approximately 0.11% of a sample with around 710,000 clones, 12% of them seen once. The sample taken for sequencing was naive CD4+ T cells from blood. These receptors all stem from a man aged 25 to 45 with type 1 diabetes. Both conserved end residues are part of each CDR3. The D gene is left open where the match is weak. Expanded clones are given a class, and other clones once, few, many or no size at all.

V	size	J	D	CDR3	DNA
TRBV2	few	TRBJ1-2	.	CASSAREQEGYTF	TGTGCCAGCAGTGCGCGGGAGCAGGAGGGCTACACCTTC
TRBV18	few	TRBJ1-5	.	CASSPGPQGQPQHF	TGTGCCAGCTCACCGGGGCCCCAAGGTCAGCCCCAGCATTTT
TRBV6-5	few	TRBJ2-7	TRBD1	CASSYAGQVYEQYF	TGTGCCAGCAGTTACGCAGGACAGGTCTACGAGCAGTACTTC
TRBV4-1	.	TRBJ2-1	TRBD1	CASSKDRGIYNEQFF	TGCGCCAGCAGCAAGGACAGGGGAATCTACAATGAGCAGTTCTTC
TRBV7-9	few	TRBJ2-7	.	CASSFLGGEYEQYF	TGTGCCAGCAGCTTTTTGGGGGGCGAGTACGAGCAGTACTTC
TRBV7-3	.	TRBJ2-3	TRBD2	CASSPTAGGPDTQYF	TGTGCCAGCAGCCCCACAGCGGGGGGGCCAGATACGCAGTATTTT
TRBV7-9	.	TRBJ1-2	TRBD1	CASSLEPGGAYGYTF	TGTGCCAGCAGCTTGGAGCCAGGGGGCGCCTATGGCTACACCTTC
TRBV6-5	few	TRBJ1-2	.	CASRAEFSYGYTF	TGTGCCAGCAGGGCAGAATTCTCCTATGGCTACACCTTC
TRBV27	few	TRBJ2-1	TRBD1	CASSLLGQGVNEQFF	TGTGCCAGCAGTTTATTGGGACAGGGGGTCAATGAGCAGTTCTTC
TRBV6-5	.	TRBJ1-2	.	CASSRTSYGYTF	TGTGCCAGCAGCCGGACATCCTATGGCTACACCTTC
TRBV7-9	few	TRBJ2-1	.	CASSPRGQSSYNEQFF	TGTGCCAGCAGCCCACGGGGCCAGAGCTCCTACAATGAGCAGTTCTTC
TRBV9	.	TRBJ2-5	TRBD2	CASSLAGGLQETQYF	TGTGCCAGCAGTCTAGCGGGGGGACTGCAAGAGACCCAGTACTTC
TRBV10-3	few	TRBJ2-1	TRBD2	CAISESPGGGALPEQFF	TGTGCCATCAGTGAAAGCCCCGGCGGGGGGGCCTTACCTGAGCAGTTCTTC
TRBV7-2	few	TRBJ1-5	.	CASSPGSLDQPQHF	TGTGCCAGCAGCCCGGGGTCCCTAGATCAGCCCCAGCATTTT
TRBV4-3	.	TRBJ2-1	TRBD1	CASSQNPYRGYSYNEQFF	TGCGCCAGCAGCCAAAACCCATACAGGGGCTACTCCTACAATGAGCAGTTCTTC
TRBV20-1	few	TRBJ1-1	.	CSAKLNTEAFF	TGCAGTGCTAAACTCAACACTGAAGCTTTCTTT
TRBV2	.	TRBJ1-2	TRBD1	CATLGQGSGYTF	TGTGCCACCCTGGGACAGGGCTCTGGCTACACCTTC
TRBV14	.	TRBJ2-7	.	CASSHSSGEQYF	TGTGCCAGCAGCCACAGTTCAGGCGAGCAGTACTTC
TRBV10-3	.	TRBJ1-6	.	CAISESDRDNSPLHF	TGTGCCATCAGTGAGTCGGACAGAGATAATTCACCCCTCCACTTT
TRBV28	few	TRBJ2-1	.	CASSLAVLAYNEQFF	TGTGCCAGCAGTTTGGCGGTGTTGGCCTACAATGAGCAGTTCTTC
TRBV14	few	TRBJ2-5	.	CASSLPPGLGPGTQYF	TGTGCCAGCAGCCTGCCCCCGGGACTCGGCCCGGGAACCCAGTACTTC
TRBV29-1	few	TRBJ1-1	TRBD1	CSVRTGTDTEAFF	TGCAGCGTTAGGACAGGGACGGACACTGAAGCTTTCTTT
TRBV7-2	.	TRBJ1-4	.	CASSLVSGLYGEKLFF	TGTGCCAGCAGCTTAGTAAGCGGTTTGTATGGTGAAAAACTGTTTTTT
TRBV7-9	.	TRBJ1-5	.	CASSSNTQPQHF	TGTGCCAGCAGCTCCAACACTCAGCCCCAGCATTTT
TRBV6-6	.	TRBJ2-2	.	CASSYSGQNTGELFF	TGTGCCAGCAGTTACTCAGGACAGAACACCGGGGAGCTGTTTTTT
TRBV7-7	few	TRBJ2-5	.	CASSLGHRQQETQYF	TGTGCCAGCAGCTTAGGGCATCGACAGCAAGAGACCCAGTACTTC
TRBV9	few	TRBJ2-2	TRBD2	CASRGGGNTGELFF	TGTGCCAGCCGCGGCGGGGGGAACACCGGGGAGCTGTTTTTT
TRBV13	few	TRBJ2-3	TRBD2	CASSSRLDGGATDTQYF	TGTGCCAGCAGCTCAAGACTAGACGGGGGGGCCACAGATACGCAGTATTTT
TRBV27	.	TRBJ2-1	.	CASSPTPWEQFF	TGTGCCAGCAGTCCTACCCCCTGGGAGCAGTTCTTC
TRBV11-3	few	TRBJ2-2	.	CASSLIGTTNTGELFF	TGTGCCAGCAGCTTAATCGGGACGACGAACACCGGGGAGCTGTTTTTT
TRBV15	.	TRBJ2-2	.	CATSRERRAGELFF	TGTGCCACCAGCAGAGAGCGGCGGGCCGGGGAGCTGTTTTTT
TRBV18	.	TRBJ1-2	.	CASSPPVGVSNYGYTF	TGTGCCAGCTCACCACCGGTAGGGGTGAGCAACTATGGCTACACCTTC
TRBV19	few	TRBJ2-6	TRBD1	CASRFDRGLSGANVLTF	TGTGCCAGTAGATTCGACAGGGGGCTTTCTGGGGCCAACGTCCTGACTTTC
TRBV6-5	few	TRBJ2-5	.	CASSYSAGTETQYF	TGTGCCAGCAGTTACTCTGCAGGGACGGAGACCCAGTACTTC
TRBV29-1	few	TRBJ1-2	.	CSVEDPYANYGYTF	TGCAGCGTTGAGGATCCTTACGCTAACTATGGCTACACCTTC